This TCR beta chain derives from a study of T cell changes during pregnancy in multiple sclerosis. TCRdb's table, derived via immunoSEQ multiplex PCR, lists solely in-frame clones and lacks some. This sample has about 59,000 clones, with about 94% found just once. The CDR3 is 13 amino acids. V was shortened by 7 bases and J by 1 base, with 11 bases between the two germline ends. The germline V gene encodes CDR1 SQVTM and CDR2 ANQGSEA. The specimen was CD8+ T cells from peripheral blood mononuclear cells, collected after pregnancy. The chain employs TRBV29-1 and TRBJ2-1; D is possibly TRBD1 (5 bases). The clonotype originates from a female donor with multiple sclerosis, enrolled in a pregnancy study. CDR3 protein: CSAQGGSYNEQFF. Here the CDR3 DNA reads TGCAGCGCTCAGGGTGGGTCCTACAATGAGCAGTTCTTC.